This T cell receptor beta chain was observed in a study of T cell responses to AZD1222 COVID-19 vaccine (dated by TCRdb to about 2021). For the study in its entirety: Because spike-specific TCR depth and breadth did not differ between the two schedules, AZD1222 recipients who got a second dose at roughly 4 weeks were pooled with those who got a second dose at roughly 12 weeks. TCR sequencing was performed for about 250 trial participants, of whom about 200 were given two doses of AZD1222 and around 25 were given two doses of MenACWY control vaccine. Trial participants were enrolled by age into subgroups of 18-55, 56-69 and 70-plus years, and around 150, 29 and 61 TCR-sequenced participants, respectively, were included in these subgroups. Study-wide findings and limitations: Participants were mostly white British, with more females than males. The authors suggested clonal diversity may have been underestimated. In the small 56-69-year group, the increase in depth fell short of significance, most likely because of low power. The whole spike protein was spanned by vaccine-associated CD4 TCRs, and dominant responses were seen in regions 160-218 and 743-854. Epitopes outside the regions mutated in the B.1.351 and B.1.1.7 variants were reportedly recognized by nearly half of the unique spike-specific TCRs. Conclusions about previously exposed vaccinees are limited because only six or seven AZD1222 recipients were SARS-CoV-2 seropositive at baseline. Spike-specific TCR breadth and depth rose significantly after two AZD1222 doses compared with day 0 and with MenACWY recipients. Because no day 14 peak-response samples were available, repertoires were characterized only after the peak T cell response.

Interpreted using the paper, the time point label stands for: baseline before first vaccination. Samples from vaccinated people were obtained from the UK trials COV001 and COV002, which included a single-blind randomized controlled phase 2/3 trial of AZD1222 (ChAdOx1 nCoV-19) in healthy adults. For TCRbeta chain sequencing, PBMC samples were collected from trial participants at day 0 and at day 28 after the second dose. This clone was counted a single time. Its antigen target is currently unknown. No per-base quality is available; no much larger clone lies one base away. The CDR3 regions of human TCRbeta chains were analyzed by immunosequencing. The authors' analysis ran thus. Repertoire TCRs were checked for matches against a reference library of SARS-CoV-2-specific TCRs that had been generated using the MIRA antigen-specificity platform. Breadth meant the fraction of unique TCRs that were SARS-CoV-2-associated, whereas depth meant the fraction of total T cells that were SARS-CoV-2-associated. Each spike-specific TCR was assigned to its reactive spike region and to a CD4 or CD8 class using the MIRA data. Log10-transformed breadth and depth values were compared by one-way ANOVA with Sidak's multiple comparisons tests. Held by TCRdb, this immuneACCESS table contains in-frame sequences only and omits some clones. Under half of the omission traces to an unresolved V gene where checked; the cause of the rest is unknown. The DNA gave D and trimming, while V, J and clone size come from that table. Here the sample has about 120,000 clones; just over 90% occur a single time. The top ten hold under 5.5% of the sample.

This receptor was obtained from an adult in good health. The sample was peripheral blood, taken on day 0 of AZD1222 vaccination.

The CDR3 protein sequence reads: CASSPQGYGYTF. The sequenced DNA is TGTGCCAGCAGCCCCCAGGGCTACGGCTACACCTTC. The chain links TRBV7-2 with TRBJ1-2, and possibly TRBD1, on 5 matching bases. Spanning cysteine to phenylalanine, the CDR3 consists of 12 amino acids. CDR3 DNA only is kept here, 36 bases in frame from base 1. A distance of 12 bases separates the germline ends of V and J, which lose 5 bases and 8 bases respectively. Reading the germline V gene gives CDR1 SGHTA and CDR2 FQGNSA.